These 7 T cell receptor beta chains were sequenced from one sample in a study of T-cell memory formation after mild COVID-19 (dated by TCRdb to the early 2020s). Library prep was done by 5' RACE. The reads were generated on an Illumina NovaSeq 6000. The public reads were quality trimmed at Q25 with fastp and then assembled into clones with MiXCR by TCRdb, keeping productive beta chains. CDR3 protein sequences are deduplicated, and each keeps its most common genes and DNA. The sample yields about 390,000 distinct CDR3 sequences; under 25% were counted once. Jointly, the top ten make up 9.5% to 15% of the sample. Input material: PBMCs or a T cell subset sorted from them (not recorded which). The receptor set was obtained from an adult woman who had mild COVID-19 (a few samples of this study predate the infection). The sample titles of this study are shuffled in the database, so cell type and time point are left out; the donor was told from shared clones.

The chain carries TRBV6-2 or TRBV6-3 and TRBJ2-7; no definite D call. CDR1 is MNHEY and CDR2 is SVGEGT in the germline V gene. The CDR3 is 14 residues long. V lost 6 bases, J lost 3 bases, and 15 bases lay in between. This CDR3 is CASSLSGPRYEQYF. As DNA, the CDR3 is TGTGCCAGCAGCCTCTCCGGACCGCGCTACGAGCAGTACTTC.

V and J are TRBV12-3 or TRBV12-4 and TRBJ2-2; maybe TRBD1 (6 bases). Trimming stripped 6 bases from V and 6 bases from J, with 8 bases between. The CDR3 totals 12 residues. This CDR3 reads CASRHRAGELFF. The CDR3, as DNA: TGTGCCAGCAGACACAGGGCCGGGGAGCTGTTTTTT.

The J gene is TRBJ2-3, the V gene TRBV5-5; 12 bases are shared with TRBD2. The length of the CDR3 is 19 residues. Trimming removed 6 bases from V and 10 bases from J; junction bases left unmatched: 24. The germline V gene has CDR1 SGHKS and CDR2 YYEKEE (reference sequence). The CDR3 sequence is CASNLMPTSGGPSQYAQYF. The CDR3 region has the DNA TGTGCCAGCAACTTAATGCCCACTAGCGGGGGGCCATCCCAATACGCGCAGTATTTT.

This clonotype came up a few times. This chain links TRBV14 with TRBJ2-1, with a weak D call TRBD2 (6 bases). The germline V gene encodes CDR1 SGHDN and CDR2 FVKESK. The germline V and J ends were trimmed by 5 bases and 6 bases, with 14 bases remaining between them. The CDR3 spans 14 residues. For the CDR3, the DNA is TGTGCCAGCAGCGCCCGGGGGTCATTCAATGAGCAGTTCTTC. Protein: CASSARGSFNEQFF.

This clonotype has ten or more counts. The V gene is TRBV12-3 or TRBV12-4, the J gene TRBJ2-5; no clear D gene. The CDR3 covers 12 residues. Trimming removed 5 bases at V and 0 bases at J, with 4 bases between. The CDR3 region is CASSQYQETQYF. CDR3 coding DNA: TGTGCCAGCAGTCAGTACCAAGAGACCCAGTACTTC.

V and J are TRBV4-3 and TRBJ2-1; 10 nucleotides line up with TRBD2. The CDR3 extends over 18 amino acids. Germline CDR1 reads LGHNA; CDR2 reads YSLEER. After removal of 0 bases from V and 7 bases from J, the junction contained 12 bases not matched to a gene. CDR3 in amino acids: CASSQEGLAGAQGNEQFF. The CDR3 nucleotides are TGCGCCAGCAGCCAAGAAGGGCTAGCGGGAGCTCAAGGAAATGAGCAGTTCTTC.

The genes are TRBV10-3 and TRBJ2-7; 7 bases line up with TRBD2. J was trimmed by 1 base and V by 0 bases; bases with no gene match: 12. The germline gives CDR1 ENHRY, CDR2 SYGVKD. The CDR3 has 18 amino acids. CDR3 region: CAISESGLGGRASYEQYF. CDR3 nucleotides: TGTGCCATCAGTGAGTCAGGACTGGGCGGGAGAGCTTCCTACGAGCAGTACTTC.